This T cell receptor (beta chain) derives from a study of blood T cells in healthy people across ages. Next came a second PCR, run for roughly 6 to 11 cycles, which used a sample-barcoded 5' primer along with a J-beta primer mix. Every cDNA was tagged by a template-switch adaptor with 12 random nucleotides. Via MiXCR, TCRdb re-called the 5' RACE reads, giving one row per CDR3 protein. Seen here are about 970,000 distinct CDR3 sequences, roughly 51% observed once, and the top ten hold about a fifth. The total RNA that was extracted per sample amounted to at least 5.5 micrograms. Remarks on this clonotype: Its antigen is unidentified.

Notes on the study in general: There was a strong correlation between TCR beta diversity and naive T cell percentage.

V lost 0 bases, J lost 8 bases, and 6 bases stayed unmatched. Germline V gene data show CDR1 as DFQATT and CDR2 as SNEGSKA (reference sequence). The CDR3 sequence is 15 residues long. Sequencing was done on a sample of blood. The TCR sequence derives from a woman in her sixties in good health. The chain couples TRBV20-1 to TRBJ1-4; 10 bases match TRBD1. The chain's CDR3 is CSARDRGTGAEKLFF. The CDR3 bases are TGCAGTGCTAGAGATCGCGGGACAGGGGCCGAAAAACTGTTTTTT.